These 9 T cell receptor beta chains came from one sample sequenced in a study of shared clonotypes between healthy human individuals. The assay was immunoSEQ multiplex PCR, and TCRdb's table has in-frame clones only and misses some. The sample holds about 2.1 million clones, approximately 94% seen once. Naive CD8 cells, CD45RO-negative and positively selected for CCR7, excluded terminally differentiated effector memory CD45RA+ cells. The source material was naive CD8+ T cells from PBMCs. The receptors here all came from a man aged 18 to 29 in good health. Some clones in this sample may be carry-over from other donors' samples.

V usage is TRBV10-2 and J usage is TRBJ2-1; D not certain. V was shortened by 2 bases and J by 4 bases, with 6 bases between the two germline ends. From germline, CDR1 is WSHSY and CDR2 SAAADI. The CDR3 loop spans 13 amino acids. This CDR3 is CASSEARYNEQFF. CDR3 bases: TGCGCCAGCAGTGAGGCTAGGTACAATGAGCAGTTCTTC.

This clone was seen more than once but under ten times. In DNA, the CDR3 is TGTGCCAGCAGCTTAGCCAGACCTGAAGCTTTCTTT. It yields the protein CASSLARPEAFF. V and J are TRBV7-2 and TRBJ1-1; D is ambiguous. The CDR3 spans 12 residues. Trimming cost V 0 bases and J 6 bases, with 5 bases left between them. In germline, CDR1 is SGHTA, CDR2 FQGNSA. The entire variable domain, with the rest obtained from reference TRBV7-2 and TRBJ1-1, is as follows: GAGVSQSPSNKVTEKGKDVELRCDPISGHTALYWYRQSLGQGLEFLIYFQGNSAPDKSGLPSDRFSAERTGGSVSTLTIQRTQQEDSAVYLCASSLARPEAFFGQGTRLTVV.

This chain connects TRBV6-4 to TRBJ2-7; D is unclear. The ends were cut back, 5 bases at V and 0 bases at J, with 5 bases in the middle. The CDR3 length is 12 residues. CDR1 MRHNA and CDR2 SNTAGT come from the germline V gene. In nucleotides, the CDR3 is TGTGCCAGCAGTAAGTCCTCCTACGAGCAGTACTTC. As protein: CASSKSSYEQYF.

This chain links TRBV9 with TRBJ2-3; 10 bases are a match to TRBD2. J gave up 2 bases and V 0 bases, and 9 bases lay outside the gene matches. The germline CDR1 and CDR2 sequences are SGDLS and YYNGEE. This CDR3 spans 18 amino acids. The DNA of the CDR3 is TGTGCCAGCAGCGTAGCAGGACTAGCGGTGGGTGTCACAGATACGCAGTATTTT. Protein product: CASSVAGLAVGVTDTQYF. Full variable domain (missing parts from reference TRBV9 and TRBJ2-3): DSGVTQTPKHLITATGQRVTLRCSPRSGDLSVYWYQQSLDQGLQFLIQYYNGEERAKGNILERFSAQQFPDLHSELNLSSLELGDSALYFCASSVAGLAVGVTDTQYFGPGTRLTVL.

CDR3 residues: CASSIDHQERSGYTF. Here the CDR3 DNA reads TGTGCCAGTAGTATAGATCATCAGGAACGGTCGGGCTACACCTTC. V gene TRBV19 combines with J gene TRBJ1-2; D gene ambiguous. With 0 bases removed from V and 8 bases from J, the gap between germline ends came to 16 bases. The CDR3 runs to 15 residues. The V gene's germline CDR1 is LNHDA and CDR2 SQIVND (reference sequence).

This clone has a handful of counts. The V call is TRBV13, the J call TRBJ1-1; 7 nucleotides agree with TRBD1. Germline trimming cut 6 bases from V and 6 bases from J; bases unmatched to any gene: 13. Germline V gives CDR1 PRHDT, CDR2 FYEKMQ (reference sequence). The CDR3 covers 15 residues. CDR3: CASSPNGRGLPEAFF. In DNA form, the CDR3 reads TGTGCCAGCAGTCCCAACGGGAGGGGGCTACCTGAAGCTTTCTTT.

V is TRBV4-1 and J is TRBJ1-5; D possibly corresponds to TRBD1 (6 bases). The CDR3 runs 16 residues. V was shortened by 3 bases and J by 0 bases, with 12 bases between the two germline ends. From germline, CDR1 is MGHRA and CDR2 YSYEKL. The CDR3 nucleotides read TGCGCCAGCAGCCAGCGGGGGCAGGGTAGCAATCAGCCCCAGCATTTT. It translates to CASSQRGQGSNQPQHF.

The V call is TRBV27, the J call TRBJ2-2; 7 nucleotides match TRBD1. The V gene's germline CDR1 is MNHEY and CDR2 SMNVEV (reference sequence). The CDR3 spans 19 residues. V dropped 4 bases and J dropped 3; count of bases not matched to a gene: 17. CDR3 sequence reads: CASSSSPIGQAIYTGELFF. The CDR3 coding sequence is TGTGCCAGCAGTTCGTCACCAATAGGACAGGCAATCTACACCGGGGAGCTGTTTTTT.

The CDR3 here is CASSAGLARADTQYF. The CDR3 DNA is TGTGCCAGCAGCGCAGGACTAGCCAGGGCAGATACGCAGTATTTT. The chain employs TRBV9 and TRBJ2-3; TRBD2 matches at 8 bases. The germline gives CDR1 SGDLS, CDR2 YYNGEE. V trimming: 3 bases; J trimming: 4 bases; junction bases outside the gene matches: 7. The CDR3 spans 15 residues.